This T cell receptor (beta chain) was obtained from a study of blood T cells in healthy people across ages. Trimming at V came to 6 bases and at J to 2 bases, leaving 3 bases not matched to a gene. CDR3 length: 14 amino acids. CDR1 and CDR2 from the germline V gene are DFQATT and SNEGSKA (reference sequence). Healthy Caucasian individuals from Russia aged about 6 to 100 were enrolled as donors. Alongside a J-beta primer mix, a sample-barcoded 5' primer served in a second PCR lasting roughly 7 to 12 cycles. TCRdb re-called the 5' RACE reads through MiXCR, storing one row per CDR3 protein. The repertoire includes 950,000 to 1,200,000 distinct CDR3 sequences, 35% to 40% of them detected once, and around 14% sits in the top ten.

The receptor was isolated from a young man in good health. The sequencing sample was made of blood. The chain is built from TRBV20-1 and TRBJ2-3; TRBD2 matches at 12 bases. The CDR3 loop reads CSAGLAGFTDTQYF. CDR3 coding DNA: TGCAGTGCCGGACTAGCGGGGTTCACAGATACGCAGTATTTT.